The rows below give T cell receptor beta chains drawn from one sample of a study of T cells after yellow fever vaccination. TCRdb reprocessed the 5' RACE reads via MiXCR and lists one record per CDR3 protein. The sample holds approximately 240,000 distinct CDR3 sequences; approximately 3.6% are singletons and the top ten take roughly a fifth. The sample consisted of PBMCs, taken 15 days after the yellow fever booster vaccination. The receptor set was obtained from a man aged 18 to 35 who received the YFV17D yellow fever vaccine. The conserved cysteine and the conserved F or W are not part of the CDR3 here. D genes are given only for firm matches.

TRBJ1-2 TRBV10-3 NA AIRQGEDYGYT
TRBJ1-5 TRBV5-8 TRBD1 ASNRDRGRSKPQH
TRBJ2-1 TRBV11-3 NA ASSPGVGRIREQF
TRBJ1-6 TRBV19 TRBD1 ASSPRTGPVNSPLH
TRBJ2-5 TRBV11-2 TRBD1 ASSPRDRVLETQY
TRBJ1-2 TRBV7-6 NA ASSSTPALVTYGYT
TRBJ2-5 TRBV5-1 NA ASSLGDSGKETQY
TRBJ2-5 TRBV7-8 NA ASSLGLRGVQETQY
TRBJ2-5 TRBV2 NA ASSESSETQY
TRBJ2-2 TRBV5-1 NA ASSLLQDTGELF
TRBJ2-1 TRBV9 NA ASSVAPRRGDNEQF
TRBJ2-1 TRBV12-3/TRBV12-4 TRBD2 ASSLALAGGNEQF
TRBJ2-7 TRBV27 NA ASSDPGSSYEQY
TRBJ1-1 TRBV5-1 TRBD1 ASSLAQQGGEAF
TRBJ2-3 TRBV7-2 NA ASSLGRGDPRRTDTQY
TRBJ1-5 TRBV27 NA ASWPRGEGNQPQH
TRBJ2-3 TRBV29-1 NA SVALTSTDTQY
TRBJ2-1 TRBV5-5 TRBD2 ASSLYRSGGTPYNEQF
TRBJ2-5 TRBV12-3/TRBV12-4 TRBD1 ASSYGDRYQETQY
TRBJ2-1 TRBV2 NA ASSERPVNEQF
TRBJ2-1 TRBV4-1 NA ASSQDLARGEF
TRBJ2-3 TRBV5-1 TRBD2 ASSEGLAASTDTQY
TRBJ1-5 TRBV20-1 TRBD1 SARERTGGFNQPQH
TRBJ1-2 TRBV5-1 NA ASSLEHFYGYT
TRBJ2-7 TRBV5-1 TRBD1 ASSAIPGQGVEQY
TRBJ2-5 TRBV6-6 TRBD1 ASSYKARGRQETQY
TRBJ2-3 TRBV7-7 NA ASSAGMPDTQY
TRBJ1-6 TRBV7-2 TRBD1 ASSLDRDRFLSSPLH
TRBJ2-3 TRBV5-1 TRBD2 ASSLDSRAGGRGITDTQY
TRBJ1-1 TRBV29-1 NA SALILTEAF
TRBJ2-1 TRBV5-6 TRBD1 ASSTTGESYNEQF
TRBJ1-1 TRBV4-3 NA ASSQERRGEAF
TRBJ1-2 TRBV6-6 NA ASSYSTGGKGYT
TRBJ2-1 TRBV27 TRBD1 ASSSSRDSAYNEQF
TRBJ1-2 TRBV2 TRBD1 ASRSRTGYNYGYT
TRBJ1-1 TRBV7-2 NA ASSVDSAMLTEAF
TRBJ2-1 TRBV6-6 NA ASSRQYNEQF
TRBJ1-3 TRBV6-5 NA ASSYSAGTGNTIY
TRBJ2-3 TRBV7-8 NA ASSPRSTTGADTQY
TRBJ2-2 TRBV7-3 NA ASSRGPAGNTGELF
TRBJ1-2 TRBV5-1 TRBD1 ASSPSGQDYGYT
TRBJ2-2 TRBV5-6 TRBD2 ASSLRRLAGQLSTGELF
TRBJ2-5 TRBV3-1 TRBD2 ASSQVGLAGGKTQY
TRBJ2-5 TRBV5-1 NA ASSASLGGAKETQY
TRBJ2-1 TRBV7-8 TRBD2 ASSSFRAGGYNEQF
TRBJ1-1 TRBV7-3 TRBD1 ASSSQGAAEAF
TRBJ2-5 TRBV19 TRBD2 ASSGSGGRQETQY
TRBJ2-7 TRBV4-2 NA ASSQEGRVDEQY